The 11 T cell receptor beta chains presented below share a single source sample, sequenced in a study of early T cells in non-severe SARS-CoV-2 infection. Via MiXCR, TCRdb re-called the 5' RACE reads, giving one row per CDR3 protein. The repertoire has about 39,000 distinct CDR3 sequences, about 5.5% of them found once; the top ten carry roughly 4.4%. The specimen was whole blood, collected at baseline. These receptors were collected from an adult who was a healthcare worker with PCR-confirmed SARS-CoV-2 infection or an uninfected control (not recorded which).

This clonotype was found many times. The gene calls are TRBV6-5 and TRBJ1-2; D may be TRBD1 (5 bases). This CDR3 is 14 amino acids long. The V gene lost 2 bases and the J gene lost 3 bases, with 10 bases spanning the gap. CDR1 is MNHEY and CDR2 is SVGAGI in the germline V gene. The DNA for the CDR3 is TGTGCCAGCAGTTACGGGGGAAAGGACTATGGCTACACCTTC. Translation gives CASSYGGKDYGYTF.

The chain couples TRBV13 to TRBJ2-1; either TRBD1 or TRBD2 may fit D (5 bases each). Germline V gives CDR1 PRHDT, CDR2 FYEKMQ (reference sequence). The CDR3 consists of 14 residues. V was pared by 3 bases and J by 9 bases, with 15 bases between. In nucleotides, the CDR3 is TGTGCCAGCAGCTTCTCGCCCCTCGGGACTGAGCAGTTCTTC. Its protein product is CASSFSPLGTEQFF.

This clonotype showed up many times. This rearrangement joins TRBV12-3 or TRBV12-4 to TRBJ2-7; D gene uncertain. This CDR3 is built from 16 residues. V was pared by 1 base and J by 7 bases, with 20 bases between. The CDR3 nucleotides are TGTGCCAGCAGTTTAGAAATGGGCAGCGAACTACGAGAGCAGTACTTC. Its protein product is CASSLEMGSELREQYF.

This clonotype was detected many times. The V gene is TRBV7-2, the J gene TRBJ2-7; 7 bases align to TRBD1. The V segment lost 1 base and the J segment 2 bases; nucleotides outside the gene matches: 5. Germline CDR1 is SGHTA and CDR2 is FQGNSA. The CDR3 is 15 residues long. CDR3 sequence reads: CASSLVGGLPYEQYF. For the CDR3, the DNA is TGTGCCAGCAGCTTAGTAGGGGGCCTCCCCTACGAGCAGTACTTC. Filled out from reference TRBV7-2 and TRBJ2-7, the complete variable domain reads GAGVSQSPSNKVTEKGKDVELRCDPISGHTALYWYRQSLGQGLEFLIYFQGNSAPDKSGLPSDRFSAERTGGSVSTLTIQRTQQEDSAVYLCASSLVGGLPYEQYFGPGTRLTVT.

This clonotype was counted ten times or more. This chain joins TRBV7-6 and TRBJ2-1, with 8 bases aligning to TRBD1. V shed 3 bases and J 4 bases; nucleotides not matched to a gene: 2. There are 14 residues in the CDR3. Germline CDR1 reads SGHVS; CDR2 reads FNYEAQ. CDR3: CASSLGQAYNEQFF. CDR3 sequence (DNA): TGTGCCAGCAGCTTGGGACAGGCATACAATGAGCAGTTCTTC.

This clonotype was observed many times. The gene calls are TRBV7-2 and TRBJ1-6; 7 nucleotides align to TRBD1. The CDR3 extends over 15 amino acids. Looked up from germline, CDR1 is SGHTA and CDR2 is FQGNSA. Trimming removed 3 bases from V and 6 bases from J; junction bases left unmatched: 5. The DNA of the CDR3 is TGTGCCAGCAGCTTCCGCGACAGGGCTAATTCACCCCTCCACTTT. Translated, it gives CASSFRDRANSPLHF. The variable domain in full, with the rest retrieved from reference TRBV7-2 and TRBJ1-6, is GAGVSQSPSNKVTEKGKDVELRCDPISGHTALYWYRQSLGQGLEFLIYFQGNSAPDKSGLPSDRFSAERTGGSVSTLTIQRTQQEDSAVYLCASSFRDRANSPLHFGNGTRLTVT.

Many counts were recorded for this clonotype. V is TRBV20-1 and J is TRBJ2-5, with 9 nucleotides matching TRBD1. The CDR3 consists of 15 residues. After removal of 5 bases from V and 2 bases from J, the junction contained 9 bases not matched to a gene. CDR1 DFQATT and CDR2 SNEGSKA come from the germline V gene (reference sequence). This CDR3 is CSALRRDRDQETQYF. CDR3 DNA: TGCAGTGCTCTTCGCCGGGACAGGGATCAAGAGACCCAGTACTTC.

The table lists this clonotype with many counts. This chain connects TRBV30 to TRBJ1-5; TRBD1 aligns across 7 bases. The germline V gene encodes CDR1 GTSNPN and CDR2 SVGIG (reference sequence). The V gene end was trimmed by 1 base and the J gene end by 7 bases; junction bases not matched to a gene: 1. The CDR3 runs to 12 residues. CDR3 sequence reads: CAWSDRGQPQHF. In nucleotides, the CDR3 is TGTGCCTGGAGTGACAGGGGACAGCCCCAGCATTTT.

This clonotype showed up many times. The gene calls are TRBV28 and TRBJ1-5; D perhaps matches TRBD1 (5 bases). CDR1 is MDHEN, CDR2 SYDVKM, per germline. V was pared by 5 bases and J by 1 base, with 15 bases between. The length of the CDR3 is 16 residues. The CDR3 protein is CASSTAGLWSNQPQHF. The CDR3 DNA reads as TGTGCCAGCAGTACCGCAGGGTTGTGGAGCAATCAGCCCCAGCATTTT.

This clonotype was seen at least ten times. The chain links TRBV18 to TRBJ2-3; 11 nucleotides align to TRBD1. The trim removed 3 bases at V and 3 bases at J, leaving 2 bases unmatched. The CDR3 totals 15 residues. From germline, CDR1 is KGHSH and CDR2 LQKENI. The CDR3 region has the DNA TGTGCCAGCTCACCCGGGACAGGGGGAACAGATACGCAGTATTTT. Translated: CASSPGTGGTDTQYF.

This clonotype was detected ten times or more. As DNA, the CDR3 is TGTGCCAGCGTGACCGCTGGGGGGGGAGACTATGGCTACACCTTC. Protein sequence: CASVTAGGGDYGYTF. V usage is TRBV28 and J usage is TRBJ1-2; a possible D gene is TRBD1 (5 bases). The CDR3 spans 15 residues. CDR1 and CDR2 (germline): MDHEN, SYDVKM. Trimming removed 8 bases from V and 3 bases from J, with 19 bases in between.